These 23 T cell receptor beta chains were sequenced from one sample in a study of naive and memory T cell subsets. Study results and limitations: Possibly reflecting memory cells re-expressing CD45RA, a few larger clonotypes occurred in naive repertoires, especially CD8.

These receptors have no known antigen. Two oligonucleotides, mixed equimolar, formed the beta constant-region primer covering TRBC1 and TRBC2. Ligated cDNA was amplified by four rounds of PCR with nested alpha and beta constant-region primers and SP2. Using its own MiXCR run on the UMI-ligation and nested PCR reads, TCRdb lists one record per CDR3 protein. The repertoire holds about 100,000 distinct CDR3 sequences, with 13% to 15% as singletons. The sequenced material came from naive CD8+ T cells from blood. The receptors were sampled from a human donor in good health.

This clonotype was observed at least ten times. This chain links TRBV7-9 with TRBJ1-5; D gene ambiguous. The V end lost 5 bases, the J end lost 3 bases, and 11 bases lay between the germline ends. The CDR3 runs 14 residues. Germline V gene lookup returns CDR1 SEHNR and CDR2 FQNEAQ (reference sequence). The CDR3 DNA reads as TGTGCCAGCAGCACCGACACCTTCAATCAGCCCCAGCATTTT. Amino acids: CASSTDTFNQPQHF.

This clonotype was recorded many times. This chain connects TRBV4-1 to TRBJ2-7, with TRBD1 matching over 9 bases. CDR1 MGHRA and CDR2 YSYEKL come from the germline V gene. The CDR3 runs 16 residues. The V segment lost 0 bases and the J segment 1 base; nucleotides outside the gene matches: 4. The CDR3 is CASSQDRDRESYEQYF. DNA for the CDR3: TGCGCCAGCAGCCAAGACCGGGACAGGGAATCCTACGAGCAGTACTTC.

This clonotype occurred many times. The chain has TRBV12-3 or TRBV12-4 and TRBJ1-1, with TRBD1 identical over 7 bases. The junction had 5 bases not matched to a gene; V was cut back by 6 bases and J by 1 base. This CDR3 has 14 residues. The CDR3 nucleotides are TGTGCCAGCAGCCGCACAGGGGCGAACACTGAAGCTTTCTTT. Residues: CASSRTGANTEAFF.

In this sample, this clonotype turned up a few times. The chain recombines TRBV7-2 with TRBJ2-1, with D unclear. Germline V CDR1 and CDR2: SGHTA, FQGNSA. This CDR3 spans 15 amino acids. The V end lost 2 bases, the J end lost 4 bases, and 12 bases lay between the germline ends. CDR3 sequence: CASSLSQLLYNEQFF. The CDR3 DNA sequence: TGTGCCAGCAGCTTAAGTCAGTTACTATACAATGAGCAGTTCTTC.

This clonotype showed up just a few times. The rearrangement links TRBV5-1 to TRBJ1-1; D not resolved. Germline V lookup: CDR1 SGHRS, CDR2 YFSETQ. This CDR3 spans 11 amino acids. Trimming shortened V by 5 bases and J by 6 bases, and 8 bases separated the two germline ends. The CDR3 spells CASSGGPEAFF. The CDR3 coding sequence is TGCGCCAGCAGTGGAGGGCCTGAAGCTTTCTTT.

The chain combines TRBV6-2 or TRBV6-3 with TRBJ2-5; the match to TRBD1 covers 9 bases. The CDR3 runs to 16 residues. Germline CDR1 reads MNHEY; CDR2 reads SVGEGT. V dropped 7 bases and J dropped 4; count of bases not matched to a gene: 13. CDR3 sequence: CASTEPGQGVPETQYF. CDR3 coding DNA: TGTGCCAGCACCGAACCGGGACAGGGCGTCCCAGAGACCCAGTACTTC.

V usage is TRBV6-1 and J usage is TRBJ2-3; the match to TRBD2 covers 7 bases. Germline trimming cut 4 bases from V and 2 bases from J; bases unmatched to any gene: 6. Germline lookup yields CDR1 MNHNS and CDR2 SASEGT. The CDR3 spans 15 residues. The CDR3 DNA reads as TGTGCCAGCAGTGCGAATAGCGGGTCCACAGATACGCAGTATTTT. Translated, it gives CASSANSGSTDTQYF.

This clonotype was seen a handful of times. The chain recombines TRBV11-2 with TRBJ2-7, with D perhaps TRBD2 (5 bases). The CDR3 has 14 residues. V shed 2 bases and J shed 3 bases, with 11 bases lying between them. Germline V CDR1 and CDR2: SGHAT, FQNNGV. As DNA, the CDR3 is TGTGCCAGCAGCTTACCAGGTAGCGACTACGAGCAGTACTTC. It codes for CASSLPGSDYEQYF.

V and J are TRBV4-3 and TRBJ2-3; D not certain. CDR1 is LGHNA, CDR2 YSLEER, per germline. The CDR3 covers 17 residues. The V gene lost 0 bases and the J gene lost 2 bases, with 15 bases spanning the gap. The CDR3: CASSQDRLGLDTDTQYF. The CDR3, as DNA: TGCGCCAGCAGCCAAGATCGGTTGGGTCTTGACACAGATACGCAGTATTTT.

The chain employs TRBV7-3 and TRBJ2-6; perhaps TRBD1 as D (5 bases). Trimming left V 5 bases short and J 0 bases short, with 8 bases between. Germline V gene data show CDR1 as SGHTA and CDR2 as FQGTGA. The CDR3 runs to 15 residues. Here the CDR3 DNA reads TGTGCCAGCAGCACAGACAGCTCTGGGGCCAACGTCCTGACTTTC. As protein: CASSTDSSGANVLTF.

The chain couples TRBV4-3 to TRBJ2-7, with unresolved D. The CDR3 runs 15 residues. V was trimmed by 0 bases and J by 4 bases, leaving 13 bases between them. Per the germline V gene, CDR1 is LGHNA and CDR2 is YSLEER. CDR3 sequence reads: CASSQDHAELYEQYF. In nucleotides, the CDR3 is TGCGCCAGCAGCCAAGATCACGCGGAATTGTACGAGCAGTACTTC.

This clonotype was picked up a small number of times. This chain connects TRBV29-1 to TRBJ2-5; D may be TRBD1 (6 bases). The CDR3 has 14 residues. Germline V gives CDR1 SQVTM, CDR2 ANQGSEA. V lost 8 bases, J lost 6 bases, and 22 bases lay in between. The CDR3 loop reads CSLEPGVFWKTQYF. The CDR3, as DNA: TGCAGCCTGGAACCAGGGGTCTTCTGGAAGACCCAGTACTTC.

This clonotype was seen more than once but under ten times. The chain recombines TRBV2 with TRBJ1-2; D call uncertain. Looked up from germline, CDR1 is SNHLY and CDR2 is FYNNEI. V lost 6 bases and J 7 bases, leaving 9 bases between the germline ends. This CDR3 spans 11 amino acids. CDR3 DNA sequence: TGTGCCAGCAGGGAGGATGTTGGCTACACCTTC. It yields the protein CASREDVGYTF.

Ten or more counts support this clonotype. J is TRBJ2-1 and V is TRBV5-6; possible D gene TRBD1, 5 bases. There are 14 residues in the CDR3. V gave up 0 bases and J gave up 4 bases, with 8 bases separating them. Germline V gene lookup returns CDR1 SGHDT and CDR2 YYEEEE. The CDR3 spells CASSLDQGYNEQFF. Here the CDR3 DNA reads TGTGCCAGCAGCTTGGATCAGGGATACAATGAGCAGTTCTTC.

The chain employs TRBV15 and TRBJ2-3; 10 bases align to TRBD2. The length of the CDR3 is 15 residues. Germline values: CDR1 LNHNV, CDR2 YYDKDF (reference sequence). Trimming took 2 bases from V and 5 from J; bases not matched to a gene: 4. The CDR3 spells CATSRQAGGGDTQYF. For the CDR3, the DNA is TGTGCCACCAGCAGACAAGCGGGAGGGGGAGATACGCAGTATTTT.

The genes are TRBV4-3 and TRBJ1-1; no definite D call. CDR3 length: 16 residues. CDR1 is LGHNA and CDR2 is YSLEER in the germline V gene. The V end was cut by 0 bases, the J end by 4 bases, with 15 bases between. DNA of the CDR3: TGCGCCAGCAGCCAAGAGGGCTACAACGGAGTCACTGAAGCTTTCTTT. Its protein product is CASSQEGYNGVTEAFF.

V usage is TRBV15 and J usage is TRBJ2-3, with D perhaps matching TRBD1 (6 bases). Trimming cost V 0 bases and J 0 bases, with 7 bases left between them. This CDR3 contains 15 residues. The germline V gene has CDR1 LNHNV and CDR2 YYDKDF (reference sequence). CDR3 bases: TGTGCCACCAGCAGAGAGAGGGGGAGCACAGATACGCAGTATTTT. Translation: CATSRERGSTDTQYF.

This clonotype was found many times. V and J are TRBV12-3 or TRBV12-4 and TRBJ1-1; unclear D gene. V was clipped by 8 bases and J by 2 bases, with 15 bases between them. The CDR3 has 14 amino acids. The CDR3 loop reads CASVAFITNTEAFF. CDR3 nucleotide sequence: TGTGCCAGCGTTGCCTTCATTACTAACACTGAAGCTTTCTTT.

This clonotype was seen a handful of times. The chain recombines TRBV7-9 with TRBJ2-7; TRBD2 aligns across 10 bases. Germline V gene sequence: CDR1 SEHNR, CDR2 FQNEAQ (reference sequence). This CDR3 comprises 23 residues. Trimming at V came to 0 bases and at J to 5 bases, leaving 28 bases not matched to a gene. The CDR3, as DNA: TGTGCCAGCAGCTTAGCGGCGGGCCCCAGGGGGCGCATGCAGCGGGAGGGCCTAAACGAGCAGTACTTC. This translates into CASSLAAGPRGRMQREGLNEQYF.

This clonotype was observed a few times. The chain employs TRBV3-1 and TRBJ2-7, with 10 bases aligning to TRBD2. CDR1 and CDR2 (germline): LGHDT, YNNKEL (reference sequence). The CDR3 length is 17 residues. Germline trimming cut 4 bases from V and 5 bases from J; bases unmatched to any gene: 14. The CDR3 is CASSLTSGKFLPHEQYF. The DNA of the CDR3 is TGTGCCAGCAGCCTAACTAGCGGGAAGTTTCTCCCCCACGAGCAGTACTTC.

This clonotype was observed a handful of times. The CDR3 nucleotides are TGTGCCAGCAGCCAAGGACGGTCCGTCTACAATGAGCAGTTCTTC. This gives the protein CASSQGRSVYNEQFF. The genes are TRBV3-1 and TRBJ2-1, with D unclear. The CDR3 contains 15 residues. V was shortened by 1 base and J by 3 bases, with 10 bases between the two germline ends. Germline V gene data show CDR1 as LGHDT and CDR2 as YNNKEL (reference sequence).

This clonotype was seen only once. The rearrangement uses TRBV4-3 and TRBJ2-6, with 9 bases matching TRBD1. J lost 0 bases, V lost 3 bases, and 9 bases had no gene match. Germline CDR1 reads LGHNA; CDR2 reads YSLEER. The CDR3 spans 19 residues. CDR3 coding DNA: TGCGCCAGCAGCCACGGGGACAGGGACCTTCTCTCTGGGGCCAACGTCCTGACTTTC. This encodes CASSHGDRDLLSGANVLTF.

Many counts were recorded for this clonotype. The V and J genes are TRBV5-6 and TRBJ2-6; D could derive from TRBD1 or TRBD2 (5 bases each). Germline V gives CDR1 SGHDT, CDR2 YYEEEE. The CDR3 has 17 amino acids. V dropped 4 bases and J dropped 7 bases, with 21 bases sitting between them. This CDR3 reads CASSTEGTSLRANVLTF. The CDR3 nucleotides read TGTGCCAGCAGCACCGAGGGGACGTCGTTACGAGCCAACGTCCTGACTTTC.